The 31 T cell receptor beta chains below all came from one sample that was sequenced in a study of T cells in women clearing cervical HPV infection. This table comes from immunoSEQ multiplex PCR, and its TCRdb copy is limited to in-frame clones, with some not included. There are tens of thousands of clones in the sample, with around 6.6% held by the top ten. The sample taken for sequencing was blood buffy coat. These receptors all stem from a woman aged 18-70 years with a cervical HPV16 infection that either progressed to CIN3+ or cleared (not recorded which).

About this clone itself: The CDR3 is cut off 3 residues early in the read; its end comes from the germline J gene. The chain uses TRBV7-8 and TRBJ2-7, with 10 bases that match TRBD2. The junction had 9 bases not matched to a gene; V was cut back by 4 bases and J by 6 bases. The CDR3 has 15 amino acids. Germline V CDR1 and CDR2: SGHVS, FQNEAQ. The sequenced part of the CDR3 DNA is TGTGCCAGCAGCTCCTTAGCGGGGGGTTTCAGCGAG. Protein product: CASSSLAGGFSE. The full CDR3 protein is CASSSLAGGFSEQYF.

To note about this clone: The sequenced fragment ends 3 residues before the CDR3 boundary, so the rest is inferred from the germline J gene. The chain couples TRBV2 to TRBJ2-3, with no clear D. CDR1 is SNHLY and CDR2 is FYNNEI in the germline V gene. CDR3 length: 12 residues. Trimming removed 6 bases at V and 4 bases at J, with 8 bases between. The sequenced CDR3 bases are TGTGCCAGCAGGCTAGATCCAGATACG. Translated: CASRLDPDT. The entire CDR3 reads CASRLDPDTQYF.

Note on this clone: The read halts 3 residues ahead of the CDR3 end, with the missing end drawn from the germline J gene. V is TRBV20-1 and J is TRBJ2-5; 14 bases fit TRBD2. The ends lost 8 bases at V and 3 bases at J; junction bases unmatched: 14. Germline CDR1 is DFQATT and CDR2 is SNEGSKA (reference sequence). CDR3 length: 17 amino acids. The CDR3 bases that were read are TGCAGTTCAAGACTAGCGGGGGGGCGTGGCCCAGAAGAGACC. This sequence encodes CSSRLAGGRGPEET. The complete CDR3 reads CSSRLAGGRGPEETQYF.

As for this clone: The CDR3 end lies 3 residues beyond the end of the read and is filled in from the germline J gene. The chain couples TRBV19 to TRBJ1-1; unclear D gene. Trimming cost V 6 bases and J 2 bases, with 13 bases left between them. There are 14 residues in the CDR3. Germline V gene sequence: CDR1 LNHDA, CDR2 SQIVND (reference sequence). The covered CDR3 bases are TGTGCCAGTAGGATCGATGGCTCCAACACTGAA. Encoded protein: CASRIDGSNTE. The CDR3 in full is CASRIDGSNTEAFF.

The chain's CDR3 is CASSDSSNTEAFF. Incomplete CDR3 DNA: TGTGCCAGCAGTGACAGCTCGAACACTGAA. The rearrangement uses TRBV6-4 and TRBJ1-1; D gene unclear. Read data end 3 residues before the CDR3 end; the end is taken from the germline J gene. Germline V gene lookup returns CDR1 MRHNA and CDR2 SNTAGT. Trimming stripped 2 bases from V and 1 base from J, with 5 bases between. The CDR3 length is 13 residues.

Concerning this clone itself: The read ends 3 residues before the CDR3 terminus; that terminus is restored from the germline J gene. The chain joins TRBV18 to TRBJ2-7, with 9 bases fitting TRBD1. The CDR3 runs to 14 residues. Unmatched junction bases numbered 5, after V lost 5 bases and J lost 3 bases. Germline values: CDR1 KGHSH, CDR2 LQKENI. CDR3: CASSSRQGDYEQYF. CDR3 DNA (partial): TGTGCCAGCTCATCCCGACAGGGGGACTACGAG.

Comments on this clone: The CDR3 end falls 3 residues outside the read, so it is completed with the germline J gene. V and J are TRBV4-1 and TRBJ2-7, with 8 nucleotides matching TRBD2. This CDR3 is 16 amino acids long. Germline V gives CDR1 MGHRA, CDR2 YSYEKL. With V trimmed by 0 bases and J by 4 bases, 8 bases remained unmatched. CDR3 DNA, as far as it was read: TGCGCCAGCAGCCAAGAATTAGCGGGGAGGGCGTACGAG. Its translation is CASSQELAGRAYE. The whole CDR3 is CASSQELAGRAYEQYF.

In regard to this clone: Read sequence stops 3 residues before the CDR3 end, and the germline J gene provides the missing end. This sequence joins TRBV7-3 and TRBJ2-2, with 11 nucleotides matching TRBD2. The CDR3 is 17 amino acids. V was clipped by 5 bases and J by 1 base; unmatched bases: 6. CDR1 SGHTA and CDR2 FQGTGA come from the germline V gene. The CDR3: CASSPRGTSGNTGELFF. The sequenced part of the CDR3 DNA is TGTGCCAGCAGCCCCCGTGGGACTAGCGGGAACACCGGGGAG.

Notes on this clone: The read is 3 residues too short to cover the CDR3 end, so that end is filled in from the germline J gene. The chain combines TRBV7-2 with TRBJ2-7, with TRBD1 as a possible D gene (6 bases). Trimming pared 6 bases from V and 6 bases from J, leaving 18 bases between. Germline V lookup: CDR1 SGHTA, CDR2 FQGNSA. This CDR3 has 14 amino acids. Partial CDR3 DNA: TGTGCCAGCAGAAGGGGACACACGGATGGCGAG. Translation: CASRRGHTDGE. In full, the CDR3 is CASRRGHTDGEQYF.

A note on this clone: The DNA ends 3 residues before the CDR3 does, and the rest of the CDR3 is filled in from the germline J gene. The chain recombines TRBV30 with TRBJ1-2, with D tentatively TRBD1 (6 bases). Germline V gene lookup returns CDR1 GTSNPN and CDR2 SVGIG (reference sequence). The CDR3 is 14 residues long. The sequenced CDR3 bases are TGTGCCTGGAGTGTGCTGGGACACCGAGAGGGC. This sequence encodes CAWSVLGHREG. The complete CDR3 reads CAWSVLGHREGYTF.

In the case of this clone: The CDR3 end is not reached by the read, which stops 3 residues before it; the germline J gene fills it in. V and J are TRBV20-1 and TRBJ1-1; no reliable D call. Germline assignment: CDR1 DFQATT and CDR2 SNEGSKA (reference sequence). The CDR3 is 15 amino acids. V dropped 0 bases and J dropped 1 base, with 12 bases sitting between them. CDR3 sequence: CSARDPLTRNTEAFF. The part of the CDR3 DNA that was read is TGCAGTGCTAGAGATCCCCTGACTCGGAACACTGAA.

With regard to this clone: The observed sequence ends 3 residues before the CDR3 terminus, with the missing tail filled in from the germline J gene. This rearrangement joins TRBV20-1 to TRBJ2-1; the match to TRBD2 covers 9 bases. The CDR3 contains 15 residues. Trimming cost V 1 base and J 4 bases; bases outside gene matches: 5. The V gene's germline CDR1 is DFQATT and CDR2 SNEGSKA (reference sequence). CDR3 sequence reads: CSARVGLAGYNEQFF. CDR3 DNA, as far as it was read: TGCAGTGCTAGAGTGGGTCTAGCGGGATACAATGAG.

Note on this clone: The read terminates 3 residues before the CDR3 end, so the remaining end is supplied by the germline J gene. The rearrangement links TRBV19 to TRBJ2-1, with D perhaps TRBD1 (8 bases). V was pared by 8 bases and J by 4 bases, with 18 bases between. Germline V gene data show CDR1 as LNHDA and CDR2 as SQIVND (reference sequence). This CDR3 has 15 amino acids. The sequenced CDR3 bases are TGTGCCAGTTCGCCAGGGGGCGGGGGATACAATGAG. Residues: CASSPGGGGYNE. The full CDR3 sequence reads CASSPGGGGYNEQFF.

Notes on this clone: The missing CDR3 end, 3 residues past where the read stops, is filled in from the germline J gene. Other DNA sequences from this sample encode an identical CDR3 as well. V is TRBV19 and J is TRBJ2-7; possible D gene TRBD2, 6 bases. The CDR3 is made up of 18 amino acids. The ends were cut back, 2 bases at V and 2 bases at J, with 22 bases in the middle. Germline CDR1 reads LNHDA; CDR2 reads SQIVND (reference sequence). The sequenced CDR3 bases are TGTGCCAGTAGTATATCTCCCCCTGGTCAGGGAGGACCCTACGAG. This encodes CASSISPPGQGGPYE. The full CDR3 is CASSISPPGQGGPYEQYF.

To note about this clone: The read is 3 residues too short to cover the CDR3 end, so that end is filled in from the germline J gene. The V call is TRBV7-9, the J call TRBJ1-1; 10 bases match TRBD1. Per the germline V gene, CDR1 is SEHNR and CDR2 is FQNEAQ (reference sequence). This CDR3 contains 14 residues. Unmatched junction bases numbered 4, after V lost 5 bases and J lost 4 bases. Partial CDR3 DNA: TGTGCCAGCAGCCCTAGGACAGGGGGCACTGAA. It is translated as CASSPRTGGTE. The whole CDR3 region reads CASSPRTGGTEAFF.

As regards this clone: The CDR3 end falls 3 residues outside the read, so it is completed with the germline J gene. V is TRBV20-1 and J is TRBJ2-7, with no clear D. This CDR3 has 13 residues. Germline V gene data show CDR1 as DFQATT and CDR2 as SNEGSKA (reference sequence). Trimming removed 1 base at V and 2 bases at J, with 9 bases between. The sequenced part of the CDR3 DNA is TGCAGTGCTAGAGTTATTTCCGCCTACGAG. Translated: CSARVISAYE. In full, the CDR3 reads CSARVISAYEQYF.

Notes on this clone: Read sequence stops 3 residues before the CDR3 end, and the germline J gene provides the missing end. The chain joins TRBV7-6 to TRBJ2-1, with 7 bases identical to TRBD1. The CDR3 is 16 amino acids. Germline V CDR1 and CDR2: SGHVS, FNYEAQ. V lost 2 bases to trimming and J lost 8 bases; unmatched junction nucleotides: 12. The covered CDR3 bases are TGTGCCAGCAGCTTATTCCCGGGACAGACCCCGGATGAG. This gives the protein CASSLFPGQTPDE. The entire CDR3 protein reads CASSLFPGQTPDEQFF.

About this clone itself: The sequence runs out 3 residues before the end of the CDR3; the remainder is reconstructed from the germline J gene. The chain couples TRBV6-1 to TRBJ2-2, with a possible D match to TRBD1 (6 bases). Germline CDR1 is MNHNS and CDR2 is SASEGT. Trimming cost V 2 bases and J 4 bases, with 14 bases left between them. The length of the CDR3 is 16 residues. This CDR3 reads CASSETSGGRTGELFF. CDR3 bases read: TGTGCCAGCAGTGAAACTAGTGGGGGCCGCACCGGGGAG.

A word on this clone: The CDR3 end is not reached by the read, which stops 3 residues before it; the germline J gene fills it in. The chain combines TRBV19 with TRBJ2-7; 10 nucleotides line up with TRBD1. This CDR3 region has 15 residues. CDR1 is LNHDA and CDR2 is SQIVND in the germline V gene (reference sequence). V trimming: 6 bases; J trimming: 1 base; junction bases outside the gene matches: 6. The sequenced CDR3 bases are TGTGCCAGTAGAACCGGGACAGGGGTTTCCTACGAG. Residues: CASRTGTGVSYE. The whole CDR3 reads CASRTGTGVSYEQYF.

On this clone: The read stops 3 residues short of the end of the CDR3; the missing end is completed from the germline J gene. The gene calls are TRBV4-1 and TRBJ1-4; unclear D gene. This CDR3 has 16 residues. The V end was cut by 2 bases, the J end by 0 bases, with 10 bases between. Per germline, CDR1 MGHRA and CDR2 YSYEKL. The CDR3 loop reads CASSQRRRATNEKLFF. The sequenced part of the CDR3 DNA is TGCGCCAGCAGCCAAAGGAGGAGGGCAACTAATGAAAAA.

Comment on this clone: The read falls 3 residues short of the CDR3 end, and the missing part is taken from the germline J gene. V gene TRBV2 combines with J gene TRBJ1-5; D is ambiguous. CDR3 length equals 12 residues. Germline CDR1 reads SNHLY; CDR2 reads FYNNEI. Deletions cut 5 bases from V and 8 bases from J, with 10 bases between. The CDR3 loop reads CASSPLTEPQHF. The covered CDR3 bases are TGTGCCAGCAGTCCTCTCACGGAGCCC.

In the case of this clone: With the read ending 3 residues before the CDR3 end, the germline J gene is used to fill in that end. This sequence joins TRBV20-1 and TRBJ2-2; 9 nucleotides match TRBD2. The CDR3 runs 14 residues. Germline trimming cut 5 bases from V and 2 bases from J; bases unmatched to any gene: 3. The germline CDR1 and CDR2 sequences are DFQATT and SNEGSKA (reference sequence). The covered CDR3 bases are TGCAGTGCTGTAGCGGGGGCTAACACCGGGGAG. Its translation is CSAVAGANTGE. The entire CDR3 protein reads CSAVAGANTGELFF.

In regard to this clone: The sequence runs out 3 residues before the end of the CDR3; the remainder is reconstructed from the germline J gene. The chain combines TRBV20-1 with TRBJ1-2; TRBD1 matches 9 bases. Germline-derived CDR1 and CDR2 are DFQATT and SNEGSKA (reference sequence). CDR3 length equals 15 residues. Trimming at V came to 0 bases and at J to 6 bases, leaving 8 bases not matched to a gene. The CDR3 DNA, read in part, is TGCAGTGCTAGAGATCAGTGGGGACAGGGCAATGGC. As protein: CSARDQWGQGNG. The whole CDR3 sequence reads CSARDQWGQGNGYTF.

Notes on this clone: With the read ending 3 residues before the CDR3 end, the germline J gene is used to fill in that end. The chain employs TRBV30 and TRBJ1-1; tentatively, D is TRBD1 (5 bases). V gave up 4 bases and J gave up 5 bases, with 14 bases separating them. Germline assignment: CDR1 GTSNPN and CDR2 SVGIG (reference sequence). The CDR3 is made up of 13 amino acids. This CDR3 reads CAWTMMGGTEAFF. The CDR3 bases that were read are TGTGCCTGGACCATGATGGGGGGGACTGAA.

As for this clone: The read halts 3 residues ahead of the CDR3 end, with the missing end drawn from the germline J gene. The V call is TRBV7-2, the J call TRBJ1-1; 8 nucleotides match TRBD1. The length of the CDR3 is 14 residues. The ends lost 4 bases at V and 5 bases at J; junction bases unmatched: 6. Germline loops: CDR1 SGHTA, CDR2 FQGNSA. The CDR3 loop reads CASSSKTGATEAFF. CDR3 bases read: TGTGCCAGCAGCTCGAAGACAGGGGCGACTGAA.

As regards this clone: From the germline J gene comes the end of the CDR3, since the read stops 3 residues before it. The chain uses TRBV12-5 and TRBJ2-5; 13 bases match TRBD2. The CDR3 loop spans 17 amino acids. Looked up from germline, CDR1 is LGHNT and CDR2 is FRNRAP. After removal of 1 base from V and 3 bases from J, the junction contained 5 bases not matched to a gene. The covered CDR3 bases are TGTGCTAGTGGTTTGGGCCCCGGGACTAGCGGGGAAGAGACC. Its translation: CASGLGPGTSGEET. In full, the CDR3 is CASGLGPGTSGEETQYF.

Concerning this clone: The read stops 3 residues short of the end of the CDR3; the missing end is completed from the germline J gene. V is TRBV19 and J is TRBJ2-3, with 8 bases matching TRBD2. Trimming took 1 base from V and 2 from J; bases not matched to a gene: 2. The CDR3 extends over 15 amino acids. The germline V gene encodes CDR1 LNHDA and CDR2 SQIVND (reference sequence). CDR3 DNA, as far as it was read: TGTGCCAGTAGTATAGGTAGCGGGGCCACAGATACG. It is translated as CASSIGSGATDT. The complete CDR3 protein is CASSIGSGATDTQYF.

This CDR3 reads CAIRAGTGGYYEQYF. Partial CDR3 DNA: TGTGCCATCAGGGCTGGGACAGGGGGTTATTACGAG. The chain carries TRBV10-3 and TRBJ2-7; 11 positions agree with TRBD1. The observed sequence ends 3 residues before the CDR3 terminus, with the missing tail filled in from the germline J gene. Germline assignment: CDR1 ENHRY and CDR2 SYGVKD. The ends lost 6 bases at V and 4 bases at J; junction bases unmatched: 8. The CDR3 totals 15 residues.

As concerns this clone: The CDR3 goes on 3 residues after the read ends, and that part is filled in from the germline J gene. This chain uses TRBV7-3 with TRBJ2-3; TRBD2 aligns across 10 bases. The ends lost 5 bases at V and 4 bases at J; junction bases unmatched: 6. The CDR3 has 15 residues. Germline V gene sequence: CDR1 SGHTA, CDR2 FQGTGA. The CDR3 bases that were read are TGTGCCAGCAGCCCAAGCGGGGGGGCCGCAGATACG. It is translated as CASSPSGGAADT. The whole CDR3 sequence is CASSPSGGAADTQYF.

Worth noting for this clone: The DNA ends 3 residues before the CDR3 does, and the rest of the CDR3 is filled in from the germline J gene. The V and J genes are TRBV18 and TRBJ1-6; TRBD1 agrees at 8 bases. The CDR3 is made up of 16 amino acids. Trimming removed 1 base from V and 6 bases from J; junction bases left unmatched: 5. The germline CDR1 and CDR2 sequences are KGHSH and LQKENI. CDR3 region: CASSPLQGGSNSPLHF. CDR3 DNA (partial): TGTGCCAGCTCACCACTACAGGGGGGTAGTAATTCACCC.

With respect to this clone: Read coverage stops 3 residues before the CDR3 terminus; the germline J gene supplies the remainder. This chain links TRBV4-2 with TRBJ2-3; 10 bases line up with TRBD2. This CDR3 has 16 residues. The germline CDR1 and CDR2 sequences are LGHNA and YNFKEQ. V shed 0 bases and J 4 bases; nucleotides not matched to a gene: 4. The covered CDR3 bases are TGTGCCAGCAGCCAAGATCCAGCGGGGGGGCCAGATACG. Its protein product is CASSQDPAGGPDT. The entire CDR3 reads CASSQDPAGGPDTQYF.